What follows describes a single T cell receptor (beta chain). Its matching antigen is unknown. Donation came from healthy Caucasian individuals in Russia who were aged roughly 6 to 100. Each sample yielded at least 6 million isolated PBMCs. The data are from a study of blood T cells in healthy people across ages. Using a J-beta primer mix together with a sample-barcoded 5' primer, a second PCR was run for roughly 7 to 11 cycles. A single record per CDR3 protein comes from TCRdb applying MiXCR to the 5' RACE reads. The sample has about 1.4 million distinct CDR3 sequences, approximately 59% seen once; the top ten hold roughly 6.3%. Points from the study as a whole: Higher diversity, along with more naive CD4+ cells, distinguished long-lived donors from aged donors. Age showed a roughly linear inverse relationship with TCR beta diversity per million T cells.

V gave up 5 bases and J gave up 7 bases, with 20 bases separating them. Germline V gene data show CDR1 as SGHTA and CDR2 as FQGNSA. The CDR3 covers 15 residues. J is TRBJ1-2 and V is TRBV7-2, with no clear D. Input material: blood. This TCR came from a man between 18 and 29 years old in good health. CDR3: CASSPDGIFLSGYTF. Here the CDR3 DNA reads TGTGCCAGCAGCCCGGACGGGATTTTTCTTTCTGGCTACACCTTC.